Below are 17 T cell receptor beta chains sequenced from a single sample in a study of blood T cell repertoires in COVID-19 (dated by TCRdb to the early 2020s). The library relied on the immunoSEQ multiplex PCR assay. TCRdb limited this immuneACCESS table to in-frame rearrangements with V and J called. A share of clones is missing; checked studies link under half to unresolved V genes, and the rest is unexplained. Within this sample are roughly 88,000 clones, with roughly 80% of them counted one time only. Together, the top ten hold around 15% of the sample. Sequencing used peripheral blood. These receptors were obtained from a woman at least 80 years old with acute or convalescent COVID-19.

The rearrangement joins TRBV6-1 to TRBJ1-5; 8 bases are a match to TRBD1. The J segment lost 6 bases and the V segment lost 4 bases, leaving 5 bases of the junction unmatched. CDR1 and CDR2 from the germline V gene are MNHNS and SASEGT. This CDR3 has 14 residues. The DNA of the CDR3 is TGTGCCAGCAGTGCGGCAGGGGGCTTTCAGCCCCAGCATTTT. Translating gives CASSAAGGFQPQHF.

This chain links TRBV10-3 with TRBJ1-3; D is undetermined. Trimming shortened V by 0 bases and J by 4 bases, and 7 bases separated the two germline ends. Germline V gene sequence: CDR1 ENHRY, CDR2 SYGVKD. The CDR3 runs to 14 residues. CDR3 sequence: CAISESGGGNTIYF. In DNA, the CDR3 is TGTGCCATCAGTGAGTCAGGAGGAGGAAACACCATATATTTT.

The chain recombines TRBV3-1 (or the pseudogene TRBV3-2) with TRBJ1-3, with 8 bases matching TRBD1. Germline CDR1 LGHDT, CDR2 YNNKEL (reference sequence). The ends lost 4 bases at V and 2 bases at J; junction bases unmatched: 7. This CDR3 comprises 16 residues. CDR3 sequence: CASSRNGQGAGNTIYF. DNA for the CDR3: TGTGCCAGCAGCCGAAACGGACAGGGCGCTGGAAACACCATATATTTT.

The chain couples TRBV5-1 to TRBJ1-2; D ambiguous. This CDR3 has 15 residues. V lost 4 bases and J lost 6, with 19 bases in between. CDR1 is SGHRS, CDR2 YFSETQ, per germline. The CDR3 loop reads CASSRGPVDLDGYTF. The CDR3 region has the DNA TGCGCCAGCAGCCGAGGTCCAGTCGACCTTGATGGCTACACCTTC.

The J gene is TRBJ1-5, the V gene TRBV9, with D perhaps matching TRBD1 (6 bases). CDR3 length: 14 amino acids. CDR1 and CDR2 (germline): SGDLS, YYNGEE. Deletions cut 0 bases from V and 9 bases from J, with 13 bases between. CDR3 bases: TGTGCCAGCAGCGTAGGGGACGGGACAATGCCCCAGCATTTT. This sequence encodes CASSVGDGTMPQHF. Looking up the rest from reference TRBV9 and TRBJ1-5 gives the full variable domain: DSGVTQTPKHLITATGQRVTLRCSPRSGDLSVYWYQQSLDQGLQFLIQYYNGEERAKGNILERFSAQQFPDLHSELNLSSLELGDSALYFCASSVGDGTMPQHFGDGTRLSIL.

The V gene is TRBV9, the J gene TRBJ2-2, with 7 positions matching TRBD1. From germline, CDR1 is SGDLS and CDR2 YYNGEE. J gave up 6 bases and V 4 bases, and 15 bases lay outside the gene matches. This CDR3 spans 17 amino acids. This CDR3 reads CASSSNIDREFSGELFF. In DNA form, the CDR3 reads TGTGCCAGCAGCTCAAACATCGACAGGGAATTCTCCGGGGAGCTGTTTTTT. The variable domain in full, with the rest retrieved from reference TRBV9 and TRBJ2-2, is DSGVTQTPKHLITATGQRVTLRCSPRSGDLSVYWYQQSLDQGLQFLIQYYNGEERAKGNILERFSAQQFPDLHSELNLSSLELGDSALYFCASSSNIDREFSGELFFGEGSRLTVL.

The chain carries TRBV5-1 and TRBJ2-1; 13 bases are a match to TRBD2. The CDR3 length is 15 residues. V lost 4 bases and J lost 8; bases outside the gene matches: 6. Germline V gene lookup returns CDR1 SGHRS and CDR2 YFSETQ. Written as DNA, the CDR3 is TGCGCCAGCAGCCCGGGGACTAGCGGGGTCTATGAGCAGTTCTTC. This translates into CASSPGTSGVYEQFF.

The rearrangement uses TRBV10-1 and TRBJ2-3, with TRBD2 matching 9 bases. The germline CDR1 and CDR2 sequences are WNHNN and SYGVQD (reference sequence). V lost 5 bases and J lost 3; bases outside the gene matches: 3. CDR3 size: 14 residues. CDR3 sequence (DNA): TGCGCCAGCAGTCGAAGCGGGGGGACAGATACGCAGTATTTT. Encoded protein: CASSRSGGTDTQYF.

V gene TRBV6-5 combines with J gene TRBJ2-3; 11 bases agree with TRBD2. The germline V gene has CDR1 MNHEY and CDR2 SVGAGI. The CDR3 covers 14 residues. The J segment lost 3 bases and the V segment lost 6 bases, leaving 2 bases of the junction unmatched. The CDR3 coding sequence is TGTGCCAGCAGGACTAGCGGGGTAACAGATACGCAGTATTTT. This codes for CASRTSGVTDTQYF.

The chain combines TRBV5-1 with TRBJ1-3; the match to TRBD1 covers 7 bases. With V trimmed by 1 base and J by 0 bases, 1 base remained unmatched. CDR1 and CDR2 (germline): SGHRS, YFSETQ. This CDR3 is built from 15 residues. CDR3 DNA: TGCGCCAGCAGCTTGACAGGGGTCTCTGGAAACACCATATATTTT. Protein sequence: CASSLTGVSGNTIYF.

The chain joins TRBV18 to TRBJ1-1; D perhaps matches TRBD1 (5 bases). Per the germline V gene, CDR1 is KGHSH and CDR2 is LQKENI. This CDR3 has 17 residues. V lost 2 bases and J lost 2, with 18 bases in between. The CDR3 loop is CASSPGAAMLRNTEAFF. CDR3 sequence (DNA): TGTGCCAGCTCACCAGGGGCCGCGATGCTACGAAACACTGAAGCTTTCTTT.

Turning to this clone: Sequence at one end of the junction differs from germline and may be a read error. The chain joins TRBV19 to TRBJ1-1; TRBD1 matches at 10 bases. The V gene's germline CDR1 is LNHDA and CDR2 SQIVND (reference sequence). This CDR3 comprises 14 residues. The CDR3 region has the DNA TGTGCCAGTAGTTTAGAAGGACAGGGGGCTGAAGCTTTCTTT. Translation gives CASSLEGQGAEAFF.

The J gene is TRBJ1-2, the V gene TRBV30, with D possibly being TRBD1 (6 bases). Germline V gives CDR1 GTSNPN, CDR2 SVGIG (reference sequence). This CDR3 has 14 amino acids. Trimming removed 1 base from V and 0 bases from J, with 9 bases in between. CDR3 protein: CAWSEDRANYGYTF. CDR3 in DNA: TGTGCCTGGAGTGAGGACAGAGCTAACTATGGCTACACCTTC.

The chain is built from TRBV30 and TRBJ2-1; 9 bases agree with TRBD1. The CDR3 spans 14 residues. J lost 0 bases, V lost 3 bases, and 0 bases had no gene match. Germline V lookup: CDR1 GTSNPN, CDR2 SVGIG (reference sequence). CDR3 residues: CAWRDRGSYNEQFF. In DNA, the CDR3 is TGTGCCTGGAGGGACAGGGGCTCCTACAATGAGCAGTTCTTC.

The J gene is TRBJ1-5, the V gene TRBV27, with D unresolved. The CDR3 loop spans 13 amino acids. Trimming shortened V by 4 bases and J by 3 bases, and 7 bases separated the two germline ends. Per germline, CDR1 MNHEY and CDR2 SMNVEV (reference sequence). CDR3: CASSWRVNQPQHF. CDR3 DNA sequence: TGTGCCAGCAGTTGGAGGGTCAATCAGCCCCAGCATTTT.

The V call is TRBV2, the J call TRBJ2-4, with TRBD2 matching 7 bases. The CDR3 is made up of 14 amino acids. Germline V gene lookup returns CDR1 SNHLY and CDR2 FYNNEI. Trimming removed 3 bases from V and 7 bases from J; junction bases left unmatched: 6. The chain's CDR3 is CASSDGEGNNIQYF. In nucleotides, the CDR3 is TGTGCCAGCAGTGATGGGGAGGGGAACAACATTCAGTACTTC.

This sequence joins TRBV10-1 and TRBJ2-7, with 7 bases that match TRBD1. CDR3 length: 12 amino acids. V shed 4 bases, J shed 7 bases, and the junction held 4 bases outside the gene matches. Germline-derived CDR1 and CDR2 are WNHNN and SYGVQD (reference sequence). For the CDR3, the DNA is TGCGCCAGCAGTGGACAGGGACGGGAGCAGTACTTC. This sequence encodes CASSGQGREQYF.